This passage covers 14 T cell receptor beta chains from one sample sequenced in a study of CD8+CD57+ T cells in acquired aplastic anemia. Genomic DNA acted as the template from which TCR beta VDJ combination and CDR3 sequence profiling were carried out. TCRdb passed the reads through MiXCR, listing each CDR3 protein once. Among roughly 420,000 distinct CDR3 sequences listed, 65% to 75% were seen once. The sequenced sample was sorted CD4+, CD8+, or CD8+CD57+ T cells (not recorded which) from PBMCs. These TCRs come from a human donor in good health, serving as a control.

This rearrangement joins TRBV7-3 to TRBJ1-6; D is ambiguous. The CDR3 is made up of 12 amino acids. Germline CDR1 SGHTA, CDR2 FQGTGA. V was trimmed by 6 bases and J by 19 bases, leaving 19 bases between them. The chain's CDR3 is CASSPTPGARHF. The DNA of the CDR3 is TGTGCCAGCAGTCCTACTCCCGGTGCCCGGCACTTT.

The J gene is TRBJ1-6, the V gene TRBV5-1; no firm D call. Germline lookup yields CDR1 SGHRS and CDR2 YFSETQ. CDR3 length: 16 amino acids. V was trimmed by 4 bases and J by 6 bases, leaving 17 bases between them. Here the CDR3 DNA reads TGCGCCAGCAGCCTCGGACCGACGAACTCTAATTCACCCCTCCACTTT. Protein product: CASSLGPTNSNSPLHF. The full variable domain, rest sourced from reference TRBV5-1 and TRBJ1-6, is KAGVTQTPRYLIKTRGQQVTLSCSPISGHRSVSWYQQTPGQGLQFLFEYFSETQRNKGNFPGRFSGRQFSNSRSEMNVSTLELGDSALYLCASSLGPTNSNSPLHFGNGTRLTVT.

V and J are TRBV7-8 and TRBJ2-7; 8 bases agree with TRBD2. Trimming removed 5 bases from V and 7 bases from J; junction bases left unmatched: 19. This CDR3 is built from 17 residues. The V gene's germline CDR1 is SGHVS and CDR2 FQNEAQ. For the CDR3, the DNA is TGTGCCAGCAGCAACTCCGGGACTAGGGCCGGGGGAGGGGAGCAGTACTTC. Its protein is CASSNSGTRAGGGEQYF.

The chain's CDR3 is CSANQQANSHTQYF. DNA for the CDR3: TGCAGCGCCAACCAACAGGCGAACTCACATACGCAGTATTTT. This chain links TRBV20-1 with TRBJ2-3, with TRBD1 as a possible D gene (5 bases). CDR1 is DFQATT and CDR2 is SNEGSKA in the germline V gene (reference sequence). CDR3 length: 14 amino acids.

The V call is TRBV27, the J call TRBJ2-7; 9 bases are shared with TRBD2. J lost 7 bases, V lost 3 bases, and 10 bases had no gene match. This CDR3 contains 15 residues. CDR1 is MNHEY, CDR2 SMNVEV, per germline (reference sequence). CDR3 protein: CASSFGSGSAKEQYF. The CDR3 nucleotides are TGTGCCAGCAGTTTCGGTAGCGGGAGTGCGAAAGAGCAGTACTTC.

The chain employs TRBV7-6 and TRBJ1-2, with unresolved D. V lost 5 bases and J lost 3, with 13 bases in between. The CDR3 has 14 residues. CDR1 SGHVS and CDR2 FNYEAQ come from the germline V gene. CDR3 bases: TGTGCCAGCAGCCCGGCCAGTCGAGACTATGGCTACACCTTC. It yields the protein CASSPASRDYGYTF.

The rearrangement links TRBV20-1 to TRBJ2-3, with D perhaps matching TRBD1 (5 bases). The CDR3 extends over 15 amino acids. Germline CDR1 DFQATT, CDR2 SNEGSKA (reference sequence). With 6 bases removed from V and 5 bases from J, the gap between germline ends came to 21 bases. CDR3: CSARQLRGEVDTQYF. The CDR3 DNA reads TGCAGTGCAAGACAGTTGAGAGGTGAAGTAGATACGCAGTATTTT.

This clonotype was recorded many times. V is TRBV7-2 and J is TRBJ2-1, with D hard to call. V was trimmed by 6 bases and J by 6 bases, leaving 18 bases between them. The CDR3 contains 15 residues. Germline CDR1 is SGHTA and CDR2 is FQGNSA. The CDR3 here is CASSPTQAFFNEQFF. CDR3 nucleotide sequence: TGTGCCAGCAGTCCGACCCAGGCATTTTTCAATGAGCAGTTCTTC.

This clonotype appeared once. No DNA is shown, since the ends of the CDR3 on it are uncertain; the CDR3 is the one TCRdb lists. The chain links TRBV9 to TRBJ1-1; the table's D call, TRBD1, has no DNA check behind it. The CDR3 numbers 21 amino acids, ends counted. CDR1 and CDR2 (germline): SGDLS, YYNGEE. Here the CDR3 reads CASGEVNRETQYFGPGTEAFF.

The gene calls are TRBV24-1 and TRBJ1-1; 8 bases align to TRBD1. Germline CDR1 is KGHDR and CDR2 is SFDVKD. The CDR3 is 14 amino acids. Trimming took 8 bases from V and 3 from J; bases not matched to a gene: 7. CDR3 sequence (DNA): TGTGCCACCATCTCCAGGGGGCGGGACACTGAAGCTTTCTTT. It encodes CATISRGRDTEAFF.

This rearrangement joins TRBV13 to TRBJ2-1; 7 bases are a match to TRBD2. The ends lost 5 bases at V and 3 bases at J; junction bases unmatched: 10. The germline V gene has CDR1 PRHDT and CDR2 FYEKMQ (reference sequence). The CDR3 totals 16 residues. CDR3 DNA: TGTGCCAGCAGCCCCCCCGGGACTACATTCTACAATGAGCAGTTCTTC. This encodes CASSPPGTTFYNEQFF. Complete variable domain (other parts from reference TRBV13 and TRBJ2-1): AAGVIQSPRHLIKEKRETATLKCYPIPRHDTVYWYQQGPGQDPQFLISFYEKMQSDKGSIPDRFSAQQFSDYHSELNMSSLELGDSALYFCASSPPGTTFYNEQFFGPGTRLTVL.

This clonotype has at least ten counts. The chain is built from TRBV2 and TRBJ1-4; D remains unclear. Germline V CDR1 and CDR2: SNHLY, FYNNEI. This CDR3 is 11 amino acids long. The V and J ends lost 6 bases and 8 bases respectively, with 7 bases between them. CDR3 coding DNA: TGTGCCAGCAGGGAAACAGAAAAACTGTTTTTT. Translating it yields CASRETEKLFF.

This rearrangement joins TRBV7-2 to TRBJ2-3; the D gene is possibly TRBD1 (5 bases). From germline, CDR1 is SGHTA and CDR2 FQGNSA. Trimming took off 1 base at V and 5 bases at J, with 10 bases between the two ends. The length of the CDR3 is 14 residues. The CDR3 DNA follows: TGTGCCAGCAGCTTAGGGGCAGGGATAGATACGCAGTATTTT. As protein: CASSLGAGIDTQYF.

This rearrangement joins TRBV7-2 to TRBJ2-7; D call uncertain. With 6 bases removed from V and 9 bases from J, the gap between germline ends came to 12 bases. Germline V CDR1 and CDR2: SGHTA, FQGNSA. The CDR3 has 11 amino acids. The CDR3 region has the DNA TGTGCCAGCAGGAGCACCTGCGGGCAGTACTTC. Its translation: CASRSTCGQYF.